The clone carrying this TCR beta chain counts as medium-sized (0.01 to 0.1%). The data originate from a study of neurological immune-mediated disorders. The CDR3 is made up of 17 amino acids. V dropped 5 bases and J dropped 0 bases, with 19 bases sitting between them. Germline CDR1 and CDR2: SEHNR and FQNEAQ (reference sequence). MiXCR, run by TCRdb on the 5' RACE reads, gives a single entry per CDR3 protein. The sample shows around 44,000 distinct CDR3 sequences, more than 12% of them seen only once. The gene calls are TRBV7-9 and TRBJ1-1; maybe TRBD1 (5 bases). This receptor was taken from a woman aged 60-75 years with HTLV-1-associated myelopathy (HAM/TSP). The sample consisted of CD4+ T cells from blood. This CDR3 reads CASSPNVGAKLNTEAFF. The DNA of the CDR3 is TGTGCCAGCAGCCCAAACGTAGGGGCGAAGTTGAACACTGAAGCTTTCTTT.